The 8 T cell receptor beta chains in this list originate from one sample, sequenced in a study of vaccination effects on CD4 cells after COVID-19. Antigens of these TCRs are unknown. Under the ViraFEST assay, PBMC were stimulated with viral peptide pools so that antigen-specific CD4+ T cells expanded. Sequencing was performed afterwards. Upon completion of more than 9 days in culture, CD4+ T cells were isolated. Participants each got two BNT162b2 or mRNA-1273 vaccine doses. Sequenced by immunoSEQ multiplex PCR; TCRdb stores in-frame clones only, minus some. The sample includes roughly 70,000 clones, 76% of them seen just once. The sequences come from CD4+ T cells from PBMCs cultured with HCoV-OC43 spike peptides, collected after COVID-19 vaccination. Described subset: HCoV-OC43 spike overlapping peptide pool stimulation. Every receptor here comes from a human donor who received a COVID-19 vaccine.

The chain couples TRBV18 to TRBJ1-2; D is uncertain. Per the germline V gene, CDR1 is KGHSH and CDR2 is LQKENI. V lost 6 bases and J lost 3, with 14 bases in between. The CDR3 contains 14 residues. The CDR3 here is CASSGTLGDYGYTF. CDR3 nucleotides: TGTGCCAGCTCCGGTACCCTGGGAGACTATGGCTACACCTTC.

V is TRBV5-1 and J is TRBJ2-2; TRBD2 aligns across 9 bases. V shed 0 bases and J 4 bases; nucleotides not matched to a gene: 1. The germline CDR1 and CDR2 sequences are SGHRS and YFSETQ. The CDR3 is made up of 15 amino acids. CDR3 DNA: TGCGCCAGCAGCTTGGTAGCGGGGGCCACCGGGGAGCTGTTTTTT. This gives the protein CASSLVAGATGELFF.

CDR3 nucleotides: TGTGCCAGCAGAATGGGGGGCTTCCCAGTCACAGATACGCAGTATTTT. Translation gives CASRMGGFPVTDTQYF. This sequence joins TRBV7-2 and TRBJ2-3; D is perhaps TRBD1 or TRBD2 (6 bases each). The CDR3 runs 16 residues. Trimming pared 6 bases from V and 2 bases from J, leaving 18 bases between. CDR1 is SGHTA, CDR2 FQGNSA, per germline.

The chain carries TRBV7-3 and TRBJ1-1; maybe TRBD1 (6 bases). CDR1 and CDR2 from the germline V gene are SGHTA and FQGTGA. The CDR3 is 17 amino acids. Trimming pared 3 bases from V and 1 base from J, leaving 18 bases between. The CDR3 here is CASSFNETLTGNTEAFF. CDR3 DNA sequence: TGTGCCAGCAGCTTTAACGAGACTTTGACAGGGAACACTGAAGCTTTCTTT.

The DNA for the CDR3 is TGTGCCAGCAGCTTACTCAGGGCGACTAATGAAAAACTGTTTTTT. Translated: CASSLLRATNEKLFF. V is TRBV7-2 and J is TRBJ1-4; maybe TRBD1 (5 bases). Germline V gene lookup returns CDR1 SGHTA and CDR2 FQGNSA. The V end lost 2 bases, the J end lost 2 bases, and 9 bases lay between the germline ends. CDR3 size: 15 residues.

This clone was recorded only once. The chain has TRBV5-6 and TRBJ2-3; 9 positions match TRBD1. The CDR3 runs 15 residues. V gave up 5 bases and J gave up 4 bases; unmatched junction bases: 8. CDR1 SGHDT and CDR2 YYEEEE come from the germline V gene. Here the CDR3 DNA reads TGTGCCAGCAGTTTTCCGGGACAGGGACCAGATACGCAGTATTTT. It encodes CASSFPGQGPDTQYF.

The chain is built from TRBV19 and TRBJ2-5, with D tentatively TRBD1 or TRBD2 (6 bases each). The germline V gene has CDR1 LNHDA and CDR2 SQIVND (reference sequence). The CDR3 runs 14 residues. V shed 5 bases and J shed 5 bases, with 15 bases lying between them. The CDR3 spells CASSARRGSETQYF. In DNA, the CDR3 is TGTGCCAGTAGTGCGCGGAGGGGGTCCGAGACCCAGTACTTC.

The CDR3 spells CASSSGQQETQYF. The CDR3 nucleotides read TGTGCCAGCAGTTCAGGACAGCAAGAGACCCAGTACTTC. The J gene is TRBJ2-5, the V gene TRBV28, with a tentative D call TRBD1 (6 bases). The CDR3 loop spans 13 amino acids. Germline V gives CDR1 MDHEN, CDR2 SYDVKM. V was trimmed by 4 bases and J by 2 bases, leaving 8 bases between them. The whole variable domain, filled in from reference TRBV28 and TRBJ2-5, reads DVKVTQSSRYLVKRTGEKVFLECVQDMDHENMFWYRQDPGLGLRLIYFSYDVKMKEKGDIPEGYSVSREKKERFSLILESASTNQTSMYLCASSSGQQETQYFGPGTRLLVL.